This TCR beta chain was observed in a study of early T cells in non-severe SARS-CoV-2 infection. Whole-study context: Chains were not paired, and sequencing was done on bulk RNA from unsorted whole blood.

The CDR3 length is 14 residues. Germline V gene data show CDR1 as MNHNY and CDR2 as SVGAGI (reference sequence). Losses at the gene ends were 6 bases for V and 7 bases for J; bases not matched to a gene: 9. This clonotype was picked up a small number of times. The TCR library protocol was used to attach unique molecular identifiers. These identifiers were attached to individual cDNA molecules. Using its own MiXCR run on the 5' RACE reads, TCRdb lists one record per CDR3 protein. This sample has 52,000 or so distinct CDR3 sequences, with under 8.5% found just once. The sequences come from whole blood, collected at baseline. The chain recombines TRBV6-6 with TRBJ2-4; 7 bases align to TRBD1. The TCR was taken from an adult who was a healthcare worker with PCR-confirmed SARS-CoV-2 infection or an uninfected control (not recorded which). CDR3 sequence: CASRLGGSWNIQYF. CDR3 coding DNA: TGTGCCAGCAGGCTAGGGGGCTCCTGGAACATTCAGTACTTC.